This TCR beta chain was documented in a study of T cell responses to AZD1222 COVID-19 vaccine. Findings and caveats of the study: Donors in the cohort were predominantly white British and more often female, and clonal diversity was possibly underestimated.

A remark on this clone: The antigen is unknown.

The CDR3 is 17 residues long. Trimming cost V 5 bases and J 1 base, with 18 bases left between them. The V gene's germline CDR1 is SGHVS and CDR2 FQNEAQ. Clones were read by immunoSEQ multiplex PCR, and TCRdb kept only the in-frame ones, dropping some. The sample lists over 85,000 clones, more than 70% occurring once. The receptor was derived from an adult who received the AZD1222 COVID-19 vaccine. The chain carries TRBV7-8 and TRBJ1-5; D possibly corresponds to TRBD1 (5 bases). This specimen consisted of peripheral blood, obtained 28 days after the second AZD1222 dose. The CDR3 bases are TGTGCCAGCAGCGCACGTAGGGGAAGCGGGAGCAATCAGCCCCAGCATTTT. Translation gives CASSARRGSGSNQPQHF.